These 10 T cell receptor beta chains were all obtained from the same sample, sequenced in a study of CD8 T cells in ankylosing spondylitis. Each CDR3 protein is one row after TCRdb ran MiXCR on the 5' RACE reads. Of 200,000 to 250,000 distinct CDR3 sequences listed, 10% to 13% are singletons. The specimen was blood, either unsorted or a sorted T cell fraction (not recorded which). Every receptor here comes from a male donor with ankylosing spondylitis or in good health (not recorded which).

V and J are TRBV7-8 and TRBJ2-2; D possibly corresponds to TRBD2 (6 bases). The CDR3 sequence is 14 residues long. Between the trimmed V and J ends, which lost 5 bases and 5 bases, there was a span of 12 bases. The germline gives CDR1 SGHVS, CDR2 FQNEAQ. The CDR3 sequence: CASSPLGRTGELFF. CDR3 in DNA: TGTGCCAGCAGCCCGCTAGGGAGGACCGGGGAGCTGTTTTTT.

The table lists this clonotype with many counts. The chain recombines TRBV6-1 with TRBJ1-1; 9 positions match TRBD1. The CDR3 totals 14 residues. Trimming at V came to 7 bases and at J to 3 bases, leaving 6 bases not matched to a gene. From germline, CDR1 is MNHNS and CDR2 SASEGT. In nucleotides, the CDR3 is TGTGCCAGCACCAAGACAGGGGGGGACACTGAAGCTTTCTTT. This translates into CASTKTGGDTEAFF.

This clonotype was observed a handful of times. The J gene is TRBJ1-6, the V gene TRBV2, with unresolved D. This CDR3 is built from 12 residues. Per the germline V gene, CDR1 is SNHLY and CDR2 is FYNNEI. V lost 3 bases to trimming and J lost 9 bases, with 6 bases between them. CDR3 sequence reads: CASSEGVSPLHF. The CDR3 region has the DNA TGTGCCAGCAGTGAGGGTGTTTCACCCCTCCACTTT.

Ten or more counts support this clonotype. The chain recombines TRBV5-1 with TRBJ2-4; D not certain. Trimming shortened V by 5 bases and J by 5 bases, and 11 bases separated the two germline ends. The CDR3 sequence is 13 residues long. Germline V lookup: CDR1 SGHRS, CDR2 YFSETQ. Here the CDR3 DNA reads TGCGCCAGCAGTCCGGGTTCCCAAAACATTCAGTACTTC. It is translated as CASSPGSQNIQYF.

This CDR3 is CASSEDTNTEAFF. DNA for the CDR3: TGCGCCAGCAGCGAGGACACGAACACTGAAGCTTTCTTT. V usage is TRBV5-1 and J usage is TRBJ1-1; possibly TRBD1 for D (5 bases). The CDR3 extends over 13 amino acids. Germline V gene data show CDR1 as SGHRS and CDR2 as YFSETQ. With 4 bases removed from V and 1 base from J, the gap between germline ends came to 8 bases.

V usage is TRBV20-1 and J usage is TRBJ1-4; no firm D call. There are 16 residues in the CDR3. CDR1 DFQATT and CDR2 SNEGSKA come from the germline V gene (reference sequence). Deletions cut 6 bases from V and 0 bases from J, with 17 bases between. The CDR3 reads CSAKSGPTATNEKLFF. For the CDR3, the DNA is TGCAGTGCAAAGAGCGGCCCAACAGCAACTAATGAAAAACTGTTTTTT.

This clonotype was counted at least ten times. The rearrangement uses TRBV12-3 or TRBV12-4 and TRBJ1-1; 8 nucleotides align to TRBD1. The CDR3 extends over 13 amino acids. V lost 4 bases to trimming and J lost 4 bases; unmatched junction nucleotides: 2. The CDR3 loop reads CASSSTGGTEAFF. In nucleotides, the CDR3 is TGTGCCAGCAGTTCCACAGGGGGCACTGAAGCTTTCTTT.

This clonotype was counted many times. The rearrangement joins TRBV12-3 or TRBV12-4 to TRBJ2-7, with D possibly being TRBD1 (5 bases). Trimming pared 2 bases from V and 2 bases from J, leaving 13 bases between. This CDR3 is built from 15 residues. CDR3: CASSLIFQGTYEQYF. The CDR3 nucleotides are TGTGCCAGCAGTTTAATTTTTCAGGGTACCTACGAGCAGTACTTC.

In its sample, this clonotype was seen a few times. The chain couples TRBV5-5 to TRBJ1-1, with 9 bases matching TRBD1. Germline V gives CDR1 SGHKS, CDR2 YYEKEE (reference sequence). The CDR3 sequence is 14 residues long. Trimming cost V 3 bases and J 6 bases; bases outside gene matches: 6. CDR3 region: CASSWGDRDAEAFF. The CDR3 DNA reads as TGTGCCAGCAGCTGGGGGGACAGGGACGCTGAAGCTTTCTTT.

This clonotype occurred many times. The V and J genes are TRBV5-1 and TRBJ2-7; D may be TRBD1 (6 bases). The germline V and J ends were trimmed by 2 bases and 5 bases, with 14 bases remaining between them. Looked up from germline, CDR1 is SGHRS and CDR2 is YFSETQ. This CDR3 has 14 amino acids. The CDR3 nucleotides are TGCGCCAGCAGCTTAGGTGACAGGAACCACGAGCAGTACTTC. Translating gives CASSLGDRNHEQYF.